The 23 T cell receptor beta chains below were found in one sample sequenced in a study of T cell clonotyping in hematopoietic cell transplantation. Sequencing used immunoSEQ multiplex PCR; TCRdb keeps in-frame clones, though not all of them. The data show about 12,000 clones, with approximately 90% seen just once and 0.75% to 0.9% held by the top ten. Sequencing was carried out using peripheral blood mononuclear cells. Receptors were obtained from a woman in her forties or fifties in good health. Some clones in this sample may be carry-over from other donors' samples.

The chain links TRBV5-1 to TRBJ2-5; D is unclear. CDR3 length: 13 residues. V was cut by 6 bases and J by 4 bases, with 13 bases left in between. Germline V gene lookup returns CDR1 SGHRS and CDR2 YFSETQ. DNA of the CDR3: TGCGCCAGCATGGGGTGGTCCGCAGAGACCCAGTACTTC. Translated: CASMGWSAETQYF. Full variable domain (remainder filled in from reference TRBV5-1 and TRBJ2-5): KAGVTQTPRYLIKTRGQQVTLSCSPISGHRSVSWYQQTPGQGLQFLFEYFSETQRNKGNFPGRFSGRQFSNSRSEMNVSTLELGDSALYLCASMGWSAETQYFGPGTRLLVL.

The chain combines TRBV4-1 with TRBJ1-5; 8 nucleotides align to TRBD1. The V segment lost 2 bases and the J segment 4 bases; nucleotides outside the gene matches: 4. The CDR3 consists of 15 residues. Germline values: CDR1 MGHRA, CDR2 YSYEKL. Here the CDR3 reads CASSQQQGGNQPQHF. The CDR3 bases are TGCGCCAGCAGCCAACAACAGGGGGGGAATCAGCCCCAGCATTTT.

V and J are TRBV27 and TRBJ2-3; D could derive from TRBD1 or TRBD2 (6 bases each). V was cut by 3 bases and J by 3 bases, with 13 bases left in between. Germline CDR1 reads MNHEY; CDR2 reads SMNVEV (reference sequence). CDR3 size: 15 residues. CDR3 sequence reads: CASSLRGAYTDTQYF. Written as DNA, the CDR3 is TGTGCCAGCAGTTTGAGGGGGGCTTATACAGATACGCAGTATTTT.

V gene TRBV7-8 combines with J gene TRBJ1-2; 8 nucleotides match TRBD1. Germline V gene sequence: CDR1 SGHVS, CDR2 FQNEAQ. The V gene end was trimmed by 6 bases and the J gene end by 5 bases; junction bases not matched to a gene: 8. CDR3 size: 14 residues. The CDR3 protein is CASSYTGGRYGYTF. The CDR3 DNA reads TGTGCCAGCAGTTACACAGGGGGACGGTATGGCTACACCTTC.

The CDR3 DNA reads TGCGCCAGCAGCAACCGACTAGCCACCACAGATACGCAGTATTTT. It specifies CASSNRLATTDTQYF. The V call is TRBV5-1, the J call TRBJ2-3, with TRBD2 identical over 7 bases. The CDR3 totals 15 residues. The germline CDR1 and CDR2 sequences are SGHRS and YFSETQ. V lost 4 bases, J lost 2 bases, and 7 bases stayed unmatched.

The chain recombines TRBV5-8 with TRBJ2-3; 12 bases are shared with TRBD2. The CDR3 has 13 residues. Germline assignment: CDR1 SGHTS and CDR2 YDEGEE. The trim removed 4 bases at V and 15 bases at J, leaving 9 bases unmatched. The CDR3 nucleotides read TGTGCCAGCAGCCTCTCGCCGGGACTAGCGGGTTATTTT. It is translated as CASSLSPGLAGYF.

This rearrangement joins TRBV11-2 to TRBJ2-2, with D tentatively TRBD1 (5 bases). V shed 2 bases and J shed 5 bases, with 6 bases lying between them. CDR1 is SGHAT, CDR2 FQNNGV, per germline. The CDR3 runs 13 residues. The CDR3 region has the DNA TGTGCCAGCAGCTTATACAGGACCGGGGAGCTGTTTTTT. Residues: CASSLYRTGELFF.

The chain links TRBV27 to TRBJ2-7, with D tentatively TRBD2 (5 bases). Germline CDR1 reads MNHEY; CDR2 reads SMNVEV (reference sequence). The CDR3 extends over 13 amino acids. The ends were cut back, 3 bases at V and 4 bases at J, with 10 bases in the middle. The CDR3 DNA reads as TGTGCCAGCAGTTTGAGGGAAGGATACGAGCAGTACTTC. This encodes CASSLREGYEQYF.

The rearrangement joins TRBV28 to TRBJ2-3; 10 positions match TRBD2. With 3 bases clipped from V and 6 bases from J, the junction kept 12 bases outside the gene matches. Per the germline V gene, CDR1 is MDHEN and CDR2 is SYDVKM. The CDR3 runs to 17 residues. The CDR3 region is CASSLAQASGGRDTQYF. As DNA, the CDR3 is TGTGCCAGCAGTTTGGCACAGGCTAGCGGGGGTAGGGATACGCAGTATTTT.

The J gene is TRBJ2-1, the V gene TRBV5-1; D tentatively fits TRBD1 or TRBD2 (5 bases each). The CDR3 totals 15 residues. Germline lookup yields CDR1 SGHRS and CDR2 YFSETQ. Trimming left V 3 bases short and J 3 bases short, with 13 bases between. The CDR3 coding sequence is TGCGCCAGCAGCTGGACGGGGCTATACTACAATGAGCAGTTCTTC. Its translation is CASSWTGLYYNEQFF.

The V gene is TRBV18, the J gene TRBJ1-4; the match to TRBD1 covers 7 bases. J was trimmed by 7 bases and V by 1 base; bases with no gene match: 3. Germline V gene data show CDR1 as KGHSH and CDR2 as LQKENI. This CDR3 has 14 residues. The CDR3 nucleotides are TGTGCCAGCTCACCACAGGGGGCCGGTGAAAAACTGTTTTTT. Protein: CASSPQGAGEKLFF.

Only one count was recorded for this clone. The gene calls are TRBV5-5 and TRBJ1-6; unclear D gene. Germline CDR1 and CDR2: SGHKS and YYEKEE (reference sequence). The CDR3 totals 13 residues. Trimming stripped 0 bases from V and 8 bases from J, with 6 bases between. CDR3 protein: CASSLASHSPLHF. In DNA, the CDR3 is TGTGCCAGCAGCTTGGCCTCACATTCACCCCTCCACTTT.

The V and J genes are TRBV7-9 and TRBJ2-3; no clear D gene. The length of the CDR3 is 13 residues. With 8 bases removed from V and 4 bases from J, the gap between germline ends came to 13 bases. CDR1 is SEHNR and CDR2 is FQNEAQ in the germline V gene (reference sequence). The CDR3 here is CASGLTPADTQYF. Written as DNA, the CDR3 is TGTGCCAGCGGGCTCACTCCGGCAGATACGCAGTATTTT.

The chain has TRBV11-2 and TRBJ1-2, with TRBD1 matching 7 bases. The junction had 6 bases not matched to a gene; V was cut back by 5 bases and J by 6 bases. CDR3 length equals 13 residues. Germline CDR1 and CDR2: SGHAT and FQNNGV. The chain's CDR3 is CASSGDRAHGYTF. The CDR3 DNA is TGTGCCAGCAGCGGTGACAGGGCCCATGGCTACACCTTC.

V usage is TRBV10-1 and J usage is TRBJ2-7; 11 positions agree with TRBD2. The CDR3 is made up of 18 amino acids. The germline V gene has CDR1 WNHNN and CDR2 SYGVQD (reference sequence). Trimming at V came to 2 bases and at J to 3 bases, leaving 12 bases not matched to a gene. The CDR3 DNA sequence: TGCGCCAGCAGTGAGCCCTTAACCGGACTAGCGGGCGGCTACGAGCAGTACTTC. Protein product: CASSEPLTGLAGGYEQYF.

The chain employs TRBV20-1 and TRBJ2-7, with unresolved D. The CDR3 sequence is 11 residues long. From germline, CDR1 is DFQATT and CDR2 SNEGSKA (reference sequence). The ends were cut back, 6 bases at V and 3 bases at J, with 9 bases in the middle. CDR3 residues: CSATGNYEQYF. As DNA, the CDR3 is TGCAGTGCAACTGGGAACTACGAGCAGTACTTC.

The chain is built from TRBV6-5 and TRBJ1-1, with 7 bases matching TRBD1. This CDR3 is 14 amino acids long. The V gene end was trimmed by 5 bases and the J gene end by 2 bases; junction bases not matched to a gene: 5. CDR1 and CDR2 from the germline V gene are MNHEY and SVGAGI. In DNA form, the CDR3 reads TGTGCCAGCAGTCTCGACAGGGCCAACACTGAAGCTTTCTTT. Amino acids: CASSLDRANTEAFF.

This chain connects TRBV13 to TRBJ2-1; possible D gene TRBD1, 5 bases. This CDR3 region has 17 residues. Trimming cost V 5 bases and J 7 bases, with 24 bases left between them. Germline CDR1 is PRHDT and CDR2 is FYEKMQ (reference sequence). This chain's CDR3 is CASSANLRVTMGNEQFF. In DNA form, the CDR3 reads TGTGCCAGCAGCGCTAACCTCAGGGTGACGATGGGGAATGAGCAGTTCTTC.

This chain joins TRBV7-2 and TRBJ2-5; 10 bases align to TRBD2. The V gene end was trimmed by 0 bases and the J gene end by 2 bases; junction bases not matched to a gene: 3. The CDR3 has 16 residues. Germline V gene sequence: CDR1 SGHTA, CDR2 FQGNSA. This CDR3 is CASSLALAGEQETQYF. Written as DNA, the CDR3 is TGTGCCAGCAGCTTAGCCCTAGCGGGGGAGCAAGAGACCCAGTACTTC.

The J gene is TRBJ2-1, the V gene TRBV4-3; D is uncertain. With 0 bases removed from V and 7 bases from J, the gap between germline ends came to 10 bases. The CDR3 extends over 14 amino acids. CDR1 LGHNA and CDR2 YSLEER come from the germline V gene. The CDR3 DNA sequence: TGCGCCAGCAGCCAAGACAGACCGAATAATGAGCAGTTCTTC. Translation: CASSQDRPNNEQFF.

The chain has TRBV2 and TRBJ1-2, with D hard to call. With 8 bases removed from V and 2 bases from J, the gap between germline ends came to 9 bases. The CDR3 runs 12 residues. Germline CDR1 is SNHLY and CDR2 is FYNNEI. The CDR3 region is CASLDLNYGYTF. The CDR3 DNA is TGTGCCAGCTTGGACTTAAACTATGGCTACACCTTC.

The V and J genes are TRBV2 and TRBJ2-3, with 8 bases fitting TRBD2. Trimming cost V 5 bases and J 3 bases; bases outside gene matches: 7. Germline lookup yields CDR1 SNHLY and CDR2 FYNNEI. The CDR3 sequence is 15 residues long. The CDR3 loop reads CASSSRGGGTDTQYF. The DNA for the CDR3 is TGTGCCAGCAGTTCCCGGGGGGGCGGTACAGATACGCAGTATTTT.

The chain recombines TRBV6-6 with TRBJ1-1, with D unresolved. CDR1 is MNHNY, CDR2 SVGAGI, per germline (reference sequence). V was trimmed by 4 bases and J by 0 bases, leaving 12 bases between them. The CDR3 has 15 residues. The CDR3 sequence: CASSSLTYMNTEAFF. The CDR3 bases are TGTGCCAGCAGTTCCCTTACTTATATGAACACTGAAGCTTTCTTT.